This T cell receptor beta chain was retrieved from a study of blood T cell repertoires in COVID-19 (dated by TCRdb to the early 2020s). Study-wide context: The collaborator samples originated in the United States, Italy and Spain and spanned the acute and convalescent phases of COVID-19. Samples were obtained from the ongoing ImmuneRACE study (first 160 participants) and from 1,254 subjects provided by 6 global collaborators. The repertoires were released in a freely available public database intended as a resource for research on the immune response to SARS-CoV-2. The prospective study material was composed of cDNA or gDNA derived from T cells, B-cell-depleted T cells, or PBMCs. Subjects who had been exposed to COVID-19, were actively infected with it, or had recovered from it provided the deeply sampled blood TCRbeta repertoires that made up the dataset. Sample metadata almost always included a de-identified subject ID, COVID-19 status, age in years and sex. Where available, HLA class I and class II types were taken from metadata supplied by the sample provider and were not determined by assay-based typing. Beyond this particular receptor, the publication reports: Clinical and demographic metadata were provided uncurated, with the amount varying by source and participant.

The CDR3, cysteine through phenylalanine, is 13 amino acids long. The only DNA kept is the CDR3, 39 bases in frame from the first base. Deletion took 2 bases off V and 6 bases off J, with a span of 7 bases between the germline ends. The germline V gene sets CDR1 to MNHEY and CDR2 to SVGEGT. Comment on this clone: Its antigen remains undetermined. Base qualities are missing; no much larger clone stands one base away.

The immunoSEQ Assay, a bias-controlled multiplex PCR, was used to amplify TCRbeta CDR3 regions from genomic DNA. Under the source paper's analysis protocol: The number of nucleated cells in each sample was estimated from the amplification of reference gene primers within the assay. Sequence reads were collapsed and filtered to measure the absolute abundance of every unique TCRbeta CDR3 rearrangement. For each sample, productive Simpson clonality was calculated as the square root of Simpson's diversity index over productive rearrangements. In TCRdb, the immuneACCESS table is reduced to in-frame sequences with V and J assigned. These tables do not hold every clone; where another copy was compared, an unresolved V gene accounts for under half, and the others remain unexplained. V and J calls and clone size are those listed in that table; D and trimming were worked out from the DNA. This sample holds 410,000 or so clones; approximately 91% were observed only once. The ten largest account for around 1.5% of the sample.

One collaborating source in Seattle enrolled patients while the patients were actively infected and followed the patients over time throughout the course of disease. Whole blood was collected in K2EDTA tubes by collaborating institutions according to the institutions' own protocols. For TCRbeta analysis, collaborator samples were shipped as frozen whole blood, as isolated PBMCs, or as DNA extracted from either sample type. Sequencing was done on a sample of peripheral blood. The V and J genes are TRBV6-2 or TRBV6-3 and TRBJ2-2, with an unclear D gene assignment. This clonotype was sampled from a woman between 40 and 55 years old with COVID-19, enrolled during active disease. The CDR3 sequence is CASSYPGAGELFF. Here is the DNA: TGTGCCAGCAGTTACCCCGGAGCCGGGGAGCTGTTTTTT.